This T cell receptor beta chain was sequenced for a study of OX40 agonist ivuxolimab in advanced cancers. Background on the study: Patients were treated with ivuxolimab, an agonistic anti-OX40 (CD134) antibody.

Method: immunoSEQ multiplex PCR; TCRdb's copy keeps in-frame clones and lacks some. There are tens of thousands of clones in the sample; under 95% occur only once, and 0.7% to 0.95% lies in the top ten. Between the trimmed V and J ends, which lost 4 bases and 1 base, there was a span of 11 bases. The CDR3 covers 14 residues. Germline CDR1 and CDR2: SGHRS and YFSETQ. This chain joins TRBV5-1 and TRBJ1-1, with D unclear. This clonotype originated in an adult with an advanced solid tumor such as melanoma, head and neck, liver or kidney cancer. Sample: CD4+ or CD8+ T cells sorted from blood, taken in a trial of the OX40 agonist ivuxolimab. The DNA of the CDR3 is TGCGCCAGCAGCCCCCCGGACGCGAACACTGAAGCTTTCTTT. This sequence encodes CASSPPDANTEAFF.